The next 24 T cell receptor beta chains were all read from a single sample in a study of blood T cell repertoires in COVID-19. This table comes from immunoSEQ multiplex PCR, and its TCRdb copy is limited to in-frame clones, with some not included. Found here are a few hundred thousand clones, roughly four fifths of them singletons; the top ten hold approximately 4.7%. The sequencing sample was made of PBMCs or T cells enriched from blood (not recorded which). Receptor source: a woman between 50 and 59 years old who had recovered from COVID-19.

This clone was seen many times. V and J are TRBV6-5 and TRBJ2-5; D might be TRBD1 (6 bases). The germline CDR1 and CDR2 sequences are MNHEY and SVGAGI. The CDR3 totals 13 residues. The V and J ends lost 7 bases and 2 bases respectively, with 11 bases between them. The CDR3 DNA reads TGTGCCAGCAACGGACAGATACAAGAGACCCAGTACTTC. This sequence encodes CASNGQIQETQYF.

The chain carries TRBV7-2 and TRBJ2-2; D is undetermined. Trimming took 0 bases from V and 0 from J, leaving 8 bases between them. Germline CDR1 SGHTA, CDR2 FQGNSA. This CDR3 comprises 16 residues. The CDR3 nucleotides are TGTGCCAGCAGCTTAGCGTCTCGCGCGAACACCGGGGAGCTGTTTTTT. Its translation: CASSLASRANTGELFF.

The chain employs TRBV5-1 and TRBJ2-2; weak D call: TRBD2 (5 bases). V was shortened by 0 bases and J by 6 bases, with 18 bases between the two germline ends. This CDR3 region has 17 residues. Germline-derived CDR1 and CDR2 are SGHRS and YFSETQ. CDR3 protein: CASSLGLGSSRPGELFF. The CDR3 DNA is TGCGCCAGCAGCTTGGGGCTAGGGAGCTCGAGGCCCGGGGAGCTGTTTTTT.

Only a few counts were recorded for this clone. The rearrangement links TRBV7-2 to TRBJ2-2, with D tentatively TRBD1 (6 bases). V gave up 5 bases and J gave up 5 bases, with 9 bases separating them. The CDR3 covers 13 residues. The germline gives CDR1 SGHTA, CDR2 FQGNSA. CDR3 DNA sequence: TGTGCCAGCAGCCGCGGACAGACCGGGGAGCTGTTTTTT. It yields the protein CASSRGQTGELFF.

As for this clone: This sample includes further DNA sequences coding for the same CDR3. V and J are TRBV28 and TRBJ2-5, with D perhaps matching TRBD1 (5 bases). The CDR3 is made up of 14 amino acids. The germline V and J ends were trimmed by 3 bases and 1 base, with 9 bases remaining between them. CDR1 is MDHEN and CDR2 is SYDVKM in the germline V gene. The CDR3 is CASSLSGAQETQYF. As DNA, the CDR3 is TGTGCCAGCAGTTTGTCTGGGGCCCAAGAGACCCAGTACTTC. Full variable domain (missing parts from reference TRBV28 and TRBJ2-5): DVKVTQSSRYLVKRTGEKVFLECVQDMDHENMFWYRQDPGLGLRLIYFSYDVKMKEKGDIPEGYSVSREKKERFSLILESASTNQTSMYLCASSLSGAQETQYFGPGTRLLVL.

V is TRBV23-1 and J is TRBJ1-5; D ambiguous. TRBV23-1 is noted as an ORF with a role that remains uncertain. The CDR3 is made up of 13 amino acids. The V end was cut by 8 bases, the J end by 0 bases, with 8 bases between. CDR3 loop: CASGKFSNQPQHF. Here the CDR3 DNA reads TGCGCCAGCGGCAAGTTTAGCAATCAGCCCCAGCATTTT.

V usage is TRBV4-3 and J usage is TRBJ1-2, with no clear D. Per the germline V gene, CDR1 is LGHNA and CDR2 is YSLEER. The CDR3 totals 14 residues. Trimming cost V 0 bases and J 7 bases, with 12 bases left between them. The CDR3 nucleotides read TGCGCCAGCAGCCAAGATACGGGGTTTCGTGGCTACACCTTC. Its translation is CASSQDTGFRGYTF.

The rearrangement links TRBV7-3 to TRBJ2-1; D is ambiguous. Trimming left V 5 bases short and J 0 bases short, with 5 bases between. Germline CDR1 is SGHTA and CDR2 is FQGTGA. The CDR3 is made up of 13 amino acids. CDR3: CASSENSYNEQFF. As DNA, the CDR3 is TGTGCCAGCAGCGAGAACTCCTACAATGAGCAGTTCTTC.

The rearrangement joins TRBV12-3 or TRBV12-4 to TRBJ1-5; D perhaps matches TRBD1 (5 bases). The CDR3 sequence is 13 residues long. Trimming took off 6 bases at V and 4 bases at J, with 10 bases between the two ends. CDR3 in amino acids: CASRQQGNQPQHF. The CDR3 bases are TGTGCCAGCAGACAGCAGGGAAATCAGCCCCAGCATTTT.

This clone was seen a few times. V usage is TRBV27 and J usage is TRBJ2-5, with a possible D match to TRBD1 (5 bases). V lost 0 bases to trimming and J lost 2 bases, with 16 bases between them. CDR3 length: 17 residues. CDR1 and CDR2 from the germline V gene are MNHEY and SMNVEV (reference sequence). The CDR3, as DNA: TGTGCCAGCAGTTTATCCCAAACGACAGCGTTACAAGAGACCCAGTACTTC. Translating it yields CASSLSQTTALQETQYF.

The chain carries TRBV27 and TRBJ2-7; 9 nucleotides agree with TRBD1. V gave up 7 bases and J gave up 4 bases; unmatched junction bases: 8. Per germline, CDR1 MNHEY and CDR2 SMNVEV (reference sequence). The CDR3 loop spans 14 amino acids. Written as DNA, the CDR3 is TGTGCCAGCAAAACCGGGACAGGGAATTACGAGCAGTACTTC. It codes for CASKTGTGNYEQYF.

The chain carries TRBV21-1 and TRBJ1-2; TRBD1 was called by the table and not checked on the DNA. TRBV21-1 is a recognized pseudogene. The CDR3 length is 19 residues. CDR3 protein: CASSKDGTDGGQGDYGYTF. The CDR3 region has the DNA TGTGCCAGCAGCAAAGATGGTACTGATGGGGGACAGGGTGACTATGGCTACACCTTC.

The V call is TRBV7-2, the J call TRBJ1-2; tentatively, D is TRBD1 (5 bases). V dropped 1 base and J dropped 4 bases, with 13 bases sitting between them. Germline CDR1 is SGHTA and CDR2 is FQGNSA. This CDR3 has 15 residues. This CDR3 is CASSLDSGIGYGYTF. The CDR3 coding sequence is TGTGCCAGCAGCTTAGACTCAGGGATAGGCTATGGCTACACCTTC.

The chain has TRBV7-9 and TRBJ1-1; 7 positions match TRBD1. Germline CDR1 reads SEHNR; CDR2 reads FQNEAQ (reference sequence). The CDR3 loop spans 14 amino acids. V gave up 6 bases and J gave up 3 bases; unmatched junction bases: 7. The CDR3 is CASREQGIYTEAFF. CDR3 in DNA: TGTGCCAGCAGGGAACAGGGGATATACACTGAAGCTTTCTTT.

The chain uses TRBV5-8 and TRBJ1-3, with D uncertain. This CDR3 contains 14 residues. Germline V lookup: CDR1 SGHTS, CDR2 YDEGEE. Trimming removed 0 bases from V and 0 bases from J, with 4 bases in between. The DNA of the CDR3 is TGTGCCAGCAGCTTGGACACCTCTGGAAACACCATATATTTT. This codes for CASSLDTSGNTIYF.

The chain employs TRBV6-2 or TRBV6-3 and TRBJ2-5; 9 nucleotides align to TRBD2. Germline assignment: CDR1 MNHEY and CDR2 SVGEGT. This CDR3 is 20 amino acids long. Losses at the gene ends were 6 bases for V and 5 bases for J; bases not matched to a gene: 25. The CDR3 sequence: CASSRNYIPRAGGPLETQYF. CDR3 DNA sequence: TGTGCCAGCAGCCGAAACTACATACCTCGGGCGGGAGGGCCTCTGGAGACCCAGTACTTC.

This chain connects TRBV4-2 to TRBJ2-2; no clear D. The CDR3 is 11 residues long. The germline V gene encodes CDR1 LGHNA and CDR2 YNFKEQ. Trimming pared 1 base from V and 8 bases from J, leaving 2 bases between. This CDR3 is CASSQAGELFF. The CDR3 bases are TGTGCCAGCAGCCAAGCGGGGGAGCTGTTTTTT.

V and J are TRBV14 and TRBJ2-3; the match to TRBD1 covers 10 bases. Unmatched junction bases numbered 6, after V lost 3 bases and J lost 3 bases. The CDR3 extends over 16 amino acids. Germline-derived CDR1 and CDR2 are SGHDN and FVKESK. The CDR3 DNA reads as TGTGCCAGCAGCCATTACGGGACAGGGGAAACAGATACGCAGTATTTT. Its translation is CASSHYGTGETDTQYF.

The chain combines TRBV3-1 (or the pseudogene TRBV3-2) with TRBJ2-3, with TRBD2 identical over 7 bases. CDR1 LGHDT and CDR2 YNNKEL come from the germline V gene (reference sequence). J lost 5 bases, V lost 2 bases, and 1 base had no gene match. The CDR3 consists of 13 residues. In DNA form, the CDR3 reads TGTGCCAGCAGCCAATTAGCGGGAGATACGCAGTATTTT. Residues: CASSQLAGDTQYF.

The V and J genes are TRBV5-1 and TRBJ1-1; 10 nucleotides line up with TRBD1. CDR3 length equals 17 residues. The junction had 13 bases not matched to a gene; V was cut back by 4 bases and J by 4 bases. The germline gives CDR1 SGHRS, CDR2 YFSETQ. The CDR3 sequence is CASSPTLSGQGSTEAFF. CDR3 nucleotides: TGCGCCAGCAGCCCCACTCTGTCGGGACAGGGGAGCACTGAAGCTTTCTTT.

The rearrangement joins TRBV4-1 to TRBJ1-2; D gene uncertain. The CDR3 extends over 14 amino acids. V dropped 0 bases and J dropped 1 base, with 6 bases sitting between them. CDR1 is MGHRA, CDR2 YSYEKL, per germline. CDR3 amino acids: CASSQEEGNYGYTF. The CDR3, as DNA: TGCGCCAGCAGCCAAGAAGAGGGTAACTATGGCTACACCTTC.

The chain combines TRBV7-9 with TRBJ2-3; TRBD2 is a possible D gene (5 bases). Germline V gene data show CDR1 as SEHNR and CDR2 as FQNEAQ (reference sequence). Between the trimmed V and J ends, which lost 5 bases and 6 bases, there was a span of 15 bases. CDR3 length: 14 amino acids. This CDR3 reads CASSRYGTSDTQYF. The CDR3 coding sequence is TGTGCCAGCAGCCGATACGGCACTAGTGATACGCAGTATTTT.

The rearrangement uses TRBV24-1 and TRBJ1-2; 7 bases match TRBD1. V lost 10 bases, J lost 3 bases, and 7 bases stayed unmatched. CDR1 is KGHDR, CDR2 SFDVKD, per germline. The CDR3 covers 13 residues. This chain's CDR3 is CATSPGTDYGYTF. The CDR3 bases are TGTGCCACTTCCCCGGGGACAGACTATGGCTACACCTTC.

The chain employs TRBV24-1 and TRBJ2-1, with 13 bases that match TRBD2. The V gene end was trimmed by 5 bases and the J gene end by 3 bases; junction bases not matched to a gene: 3. The length of the CDR3 is 16 residues. Germline-derived CDR1 and CDR2 are KGHDR and SFDVKD. The CDR3 spells CATSGTSGGDYNEQFF. For the CDR3, the DNA is TGTGCCACCAGTGGCACTAGCGGGGGGGACTACAATGAGCAGTTCTTC.